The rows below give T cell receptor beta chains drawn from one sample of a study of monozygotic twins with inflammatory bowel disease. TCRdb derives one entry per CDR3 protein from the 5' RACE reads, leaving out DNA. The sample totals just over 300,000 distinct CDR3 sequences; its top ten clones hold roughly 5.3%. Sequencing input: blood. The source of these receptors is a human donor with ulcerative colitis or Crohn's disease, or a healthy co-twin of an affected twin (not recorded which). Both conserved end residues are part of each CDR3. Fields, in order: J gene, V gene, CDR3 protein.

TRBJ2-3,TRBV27,CASSYGDTQYF
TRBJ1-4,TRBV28,CASSLAGGGNEKLFF
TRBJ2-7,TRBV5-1,CVSSSGVNYWEQYF
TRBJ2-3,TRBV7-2,CASSFSGGGRSTDTQYF
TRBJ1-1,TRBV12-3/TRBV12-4,CASSTRDRLNTEAFF
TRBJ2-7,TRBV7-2,CASSLLTSGRGEQYF
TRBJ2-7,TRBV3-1,CASSRLPGTRSYEQYF
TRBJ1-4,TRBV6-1,CASSPGHSNEKLFF
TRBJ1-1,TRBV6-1,CASTLPSGVGSEAFF
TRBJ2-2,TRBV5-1,CASSLEVGELFF
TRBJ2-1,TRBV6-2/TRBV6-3,CASSYSSDADLLVRYEQFF
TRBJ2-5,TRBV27,CASSRNTGGAVETQYF
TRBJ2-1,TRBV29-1,CSGRYGDEQFF
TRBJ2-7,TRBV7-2,CASSFDGGSNEQYF
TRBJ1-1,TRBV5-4,CASSLIRGGGTEAFF
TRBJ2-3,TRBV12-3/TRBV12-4,CASTHTASTDTQYF
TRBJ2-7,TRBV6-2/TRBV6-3,CASRPLAEEQYF
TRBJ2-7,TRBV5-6,CASSLDRAPIRYEQYF
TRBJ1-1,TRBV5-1,CASHTRENTEAFF
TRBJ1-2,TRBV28,CASRSLTDRGGGYTF
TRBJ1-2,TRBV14,CASSQARGRNYGYTF
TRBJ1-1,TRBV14,CASRQQTGGGTEAFF
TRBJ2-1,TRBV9,CASSVVVGNNEQFF
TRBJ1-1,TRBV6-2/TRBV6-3,CASSSLTDNLDGEAFF
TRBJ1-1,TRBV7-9,CASRYITEAFF
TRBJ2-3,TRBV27,CASSFGIRGTQYF
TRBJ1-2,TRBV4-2,CASSPNGQANYGYTF
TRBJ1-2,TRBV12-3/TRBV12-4,CASSFGGRRNYGYTF
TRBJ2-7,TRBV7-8,CASSSTTSRLAGEYEQYF
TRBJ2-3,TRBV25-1,CASSRDLTSTDTQYF
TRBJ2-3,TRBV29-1,CSMKTWRGGPDTQYF
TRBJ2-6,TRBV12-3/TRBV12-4,CASSFSTGANVLTF
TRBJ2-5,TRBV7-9,CASSLSGRETQYF
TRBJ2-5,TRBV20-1,CSASDRLAGTGGQETQYF
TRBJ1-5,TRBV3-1,CASSPVWGGLAQPQHF
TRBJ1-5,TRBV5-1,CASSLGVGNQPQHF
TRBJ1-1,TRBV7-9,CASSKRGNTEAFF
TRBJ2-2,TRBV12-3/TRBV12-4,CASSFRQGGTGELFF
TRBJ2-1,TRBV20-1,CSASRGGLLSSYNEQFF
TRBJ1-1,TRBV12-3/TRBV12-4,CASSQICRGLSNTEAFF
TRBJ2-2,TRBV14,CASSQVRTNTGELFF
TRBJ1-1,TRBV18,CASSQKELALKAFF
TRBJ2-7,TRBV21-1,CASSKGGSSYEQYF